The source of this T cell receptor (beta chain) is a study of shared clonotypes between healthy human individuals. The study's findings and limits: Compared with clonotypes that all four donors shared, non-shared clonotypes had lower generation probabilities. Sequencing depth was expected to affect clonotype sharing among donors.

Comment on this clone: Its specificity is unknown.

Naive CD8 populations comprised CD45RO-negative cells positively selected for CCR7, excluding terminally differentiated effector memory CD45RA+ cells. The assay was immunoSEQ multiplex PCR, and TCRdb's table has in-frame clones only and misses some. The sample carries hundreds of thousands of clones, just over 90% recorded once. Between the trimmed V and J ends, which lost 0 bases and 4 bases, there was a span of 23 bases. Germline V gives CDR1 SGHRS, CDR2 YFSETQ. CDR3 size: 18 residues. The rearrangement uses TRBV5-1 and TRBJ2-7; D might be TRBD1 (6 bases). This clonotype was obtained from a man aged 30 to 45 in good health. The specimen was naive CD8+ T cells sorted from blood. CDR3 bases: TGCGCCAGCAGCTTGGCTGTTGGTGTTGGTTGGGACAAATACGAGCAGTACTTC. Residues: CASSLAVGVGWDKYEQYF.